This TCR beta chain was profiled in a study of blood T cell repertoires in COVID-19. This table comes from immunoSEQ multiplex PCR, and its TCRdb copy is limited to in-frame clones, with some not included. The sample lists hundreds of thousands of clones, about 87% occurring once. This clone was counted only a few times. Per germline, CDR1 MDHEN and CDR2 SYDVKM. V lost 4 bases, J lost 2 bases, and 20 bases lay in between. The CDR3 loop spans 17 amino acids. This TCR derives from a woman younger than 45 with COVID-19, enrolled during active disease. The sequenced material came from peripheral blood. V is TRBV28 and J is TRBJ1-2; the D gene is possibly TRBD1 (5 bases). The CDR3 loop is CASSSGGVDRTNYGYTF. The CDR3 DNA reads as TGTGCCAGCAGTTCCGGGGGGGTAGACAGAACCAACTATGGCTACACCTTC.